This paragraph covers one T cell receptor (beta chain) sequence. As yet, its antigen is unknown. The record originates from a study of CD8+ T cells in alopecia areata. The study's findings and limits: Numerous expanded lesional clones remained in scalp and blood during tofacitinib.

Once RNA had been extracted, it was reverse transcribed into cDNA to act as the sequencing template. The table came from immunoSEQ multiplex PCR; TCRdb's copy has only in-frame clones and leaves some out. The sample lists about 76,000 clones, approximately 66% occurring once. Treatment of the sample: oral pan-JAK inhibitor, 5-10 mg twice daily. The CDR3 spans 16 residues. V lost 4 bases and J 5 bases, leaving 18 bases between the germline ends. CDR1 and CDR2 from the germline V gene are SNHLY and FYNNEI. The input for sequencing was CD8+ T cells sorted from blood, taken at week 24, from a patient treated with tofacitinib. This sequence was found in a human donor with alopecia areata. This rearrangement joins TRBV2 to TRBJ1-5; no clear D gene. The CDR3 region has the DNA TGTGCCAGCAGTGGAACCAATCTGCCTCAGCATCAGCCCCAGCATTTT. Translating it yields CASSGTNLPQHQPQHF.